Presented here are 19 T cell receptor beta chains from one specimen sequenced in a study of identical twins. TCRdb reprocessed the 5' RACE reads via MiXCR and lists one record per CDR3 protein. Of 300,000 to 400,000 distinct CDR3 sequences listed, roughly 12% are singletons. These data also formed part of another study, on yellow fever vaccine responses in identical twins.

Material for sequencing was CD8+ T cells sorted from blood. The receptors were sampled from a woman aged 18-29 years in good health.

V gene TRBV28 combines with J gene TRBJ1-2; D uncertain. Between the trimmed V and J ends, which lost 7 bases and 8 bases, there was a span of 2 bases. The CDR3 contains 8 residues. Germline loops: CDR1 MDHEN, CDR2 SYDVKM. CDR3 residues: CASIGYTF. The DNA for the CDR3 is TGTGCCAGCATCGGCTACACCTTC.

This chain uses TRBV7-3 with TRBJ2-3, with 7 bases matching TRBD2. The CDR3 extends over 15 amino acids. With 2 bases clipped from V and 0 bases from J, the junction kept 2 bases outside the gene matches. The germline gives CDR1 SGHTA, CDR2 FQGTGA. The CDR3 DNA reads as TGTGCCAGCAGCTTACTAGCGGCTAGCACAGATACGCAGTATTTT. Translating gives CASSLLAASTDTQYF.

The CDR3 loop is CASSLRSPGTGGTAYF. The CDR3 coding sequence is TGTGCCAGCAGTTTACGCTCTCCCGGGACAGGGGGTACAGCGTACTTC. The V and J genes are TRBV27 and TRBJ2-5, with 11 nucleotides matching TRBD1. The trim removed 2 bases at V and 13 bases at J, leaving 15 bases unmatched. Germline values: CDR1 MNHEY, CDR2 SMNVEV (reference sequence). The CDR3 runs 16 residues.

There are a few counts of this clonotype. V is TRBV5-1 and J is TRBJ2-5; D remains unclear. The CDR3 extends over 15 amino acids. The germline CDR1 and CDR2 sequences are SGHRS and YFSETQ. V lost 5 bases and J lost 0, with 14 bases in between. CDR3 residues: CASSVLSKYQETQYF. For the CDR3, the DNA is TGCGCCAGCAGTGTCCTCTCGAAGTACCAAGAGACCCAGTACTTC.

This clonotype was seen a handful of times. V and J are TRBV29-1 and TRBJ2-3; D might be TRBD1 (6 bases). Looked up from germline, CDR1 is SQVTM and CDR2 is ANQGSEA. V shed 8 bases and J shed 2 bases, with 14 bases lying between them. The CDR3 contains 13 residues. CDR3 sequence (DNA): TGCAGCCACGTAGAGGGGGACACAGATACGCAGTATTTT. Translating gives CSHVEGDTDTQYF.

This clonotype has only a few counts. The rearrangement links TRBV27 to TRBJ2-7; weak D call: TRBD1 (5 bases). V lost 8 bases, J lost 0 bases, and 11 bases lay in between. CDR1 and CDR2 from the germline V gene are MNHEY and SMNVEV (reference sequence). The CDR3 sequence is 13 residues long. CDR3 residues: CASSWGSSYEQYF. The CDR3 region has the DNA TGTGCCAGCTCCTGGGGCAGCTCCTACGAGCAGTACTTC.

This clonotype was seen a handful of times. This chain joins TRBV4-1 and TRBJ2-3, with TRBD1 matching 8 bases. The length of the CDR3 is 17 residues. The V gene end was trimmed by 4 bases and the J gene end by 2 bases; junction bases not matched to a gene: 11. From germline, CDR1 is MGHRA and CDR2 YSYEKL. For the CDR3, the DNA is TGCGCCAGCAGCCTTCCCGGGACAGGATGGAACACAGATACGCAGTATTTT. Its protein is CASSLPGTGWNTDTQYF.

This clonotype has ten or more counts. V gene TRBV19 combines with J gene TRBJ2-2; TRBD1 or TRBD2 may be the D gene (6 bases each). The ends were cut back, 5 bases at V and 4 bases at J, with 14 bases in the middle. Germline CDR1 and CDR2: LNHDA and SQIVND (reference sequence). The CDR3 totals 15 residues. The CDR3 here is CASSVSGGGTGELFF. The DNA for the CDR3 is TGTGCCAGTAGTGTATCAGGAGGGGGCACCGGGGAGCTGTTTTTT.

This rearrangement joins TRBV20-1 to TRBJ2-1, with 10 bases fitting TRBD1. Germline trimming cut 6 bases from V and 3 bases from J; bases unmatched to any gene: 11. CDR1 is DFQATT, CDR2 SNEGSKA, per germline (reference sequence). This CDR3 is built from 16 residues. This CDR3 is CSAPSQDRGYYNEQFF. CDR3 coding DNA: TGCAGTGCCCCTTCCCAGGACAGGGGGTACTACAATGAGCAGTTCTTC.

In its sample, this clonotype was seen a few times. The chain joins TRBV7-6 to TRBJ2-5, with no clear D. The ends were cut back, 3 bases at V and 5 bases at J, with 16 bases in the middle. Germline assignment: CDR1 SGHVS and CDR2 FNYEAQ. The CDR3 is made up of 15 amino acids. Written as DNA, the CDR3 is TGTGCCAGCAGCTTCGGTCAAACCCTAATTGAGACCCAGTACTTC. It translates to CASSFGQTLIETQYF.

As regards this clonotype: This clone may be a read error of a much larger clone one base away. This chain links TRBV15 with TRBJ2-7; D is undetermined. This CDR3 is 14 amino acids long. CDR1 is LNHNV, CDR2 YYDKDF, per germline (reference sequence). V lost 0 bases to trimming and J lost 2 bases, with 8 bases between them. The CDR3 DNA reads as TGTGCCACCAGCAGAGATTTGGAAACCTACGAGCAGTACTTC. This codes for CATSRDLETYEQYF.

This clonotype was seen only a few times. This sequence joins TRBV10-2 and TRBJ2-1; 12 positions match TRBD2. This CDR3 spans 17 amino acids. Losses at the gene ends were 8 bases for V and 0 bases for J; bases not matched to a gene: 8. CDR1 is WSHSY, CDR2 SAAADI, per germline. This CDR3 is CASLGTSGSSSYNEQFF. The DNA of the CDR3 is TGCGCCAGCCTCGGGACTAGCGGGTCAAGCTCCTACAATGAGCAGTTCTTC.

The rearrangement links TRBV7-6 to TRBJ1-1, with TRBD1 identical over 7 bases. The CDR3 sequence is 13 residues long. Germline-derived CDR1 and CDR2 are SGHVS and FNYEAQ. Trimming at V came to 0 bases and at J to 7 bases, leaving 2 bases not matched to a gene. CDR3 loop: CASSLAGQNEAFF. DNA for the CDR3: TGTGCCAGCAGCTTAGCGGGACAGAATGAAGCTTTCTTT.

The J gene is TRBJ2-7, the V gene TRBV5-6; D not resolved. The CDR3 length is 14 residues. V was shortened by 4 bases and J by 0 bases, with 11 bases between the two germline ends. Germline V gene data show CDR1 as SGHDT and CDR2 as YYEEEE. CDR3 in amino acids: CASSTPRSSYEQYF. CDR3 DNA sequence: TGTGCCAGCAGCACCCCTCGGAGCTCCTACGAGCAGTACTTC.

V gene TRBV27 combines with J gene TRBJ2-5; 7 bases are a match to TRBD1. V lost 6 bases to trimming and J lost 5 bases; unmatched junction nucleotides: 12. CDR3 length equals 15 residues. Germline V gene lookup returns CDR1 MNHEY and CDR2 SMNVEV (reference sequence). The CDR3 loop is CASSLTSRGYETQYF. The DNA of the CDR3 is TGTGCCAGCAGCCTAACCAGCAGGGGGTACGAGACCCAGTACTTC.

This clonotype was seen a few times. Here the CDR3 reads CASSFPASGRNEQYF. CDR3 DNA: TGTGCCAGCAGCTTTCCTGCTAGCGGGAGGAACGAGCAGTACTTC. The chain recombines TRBV7-9 with TRBJ2-7; 11 bases fit TRBD2. The J segment lost 5 bases and the V segment lost 3 bases, leaving 6 bases of the junction unmatched. The CDR3 spans 15 residues. Per the germline V gene, CDR1 is SEHNR and CDR2 is FQNEAQ (reference sequence).

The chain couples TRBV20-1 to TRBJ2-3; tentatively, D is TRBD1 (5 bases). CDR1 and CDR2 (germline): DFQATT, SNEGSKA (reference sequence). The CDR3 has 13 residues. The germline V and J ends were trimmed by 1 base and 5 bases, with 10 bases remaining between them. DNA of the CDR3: TGCAGTGCTAGAGGGCAGGGAAGAGATACGCAGTATTTT. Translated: CSARGQGRDTQYF.

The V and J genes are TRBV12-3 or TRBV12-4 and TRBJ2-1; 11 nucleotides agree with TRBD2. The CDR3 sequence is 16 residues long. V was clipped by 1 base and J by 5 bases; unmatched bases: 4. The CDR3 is CASSLGLAGINNEQFF. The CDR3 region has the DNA TGTGCCAGCAGTTTAGGACTAGCGGGAATCAACAATGAGCAGTTCTTC.

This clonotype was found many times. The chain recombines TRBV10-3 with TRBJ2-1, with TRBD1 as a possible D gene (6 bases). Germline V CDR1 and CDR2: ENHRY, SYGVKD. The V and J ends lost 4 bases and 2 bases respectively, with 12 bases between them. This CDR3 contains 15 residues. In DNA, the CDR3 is TGTGCCATCAGTGTCCGACAGGCCGCCTACAATGAGCAGTTCTTC. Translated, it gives CAISVRQAAYNEQFF.